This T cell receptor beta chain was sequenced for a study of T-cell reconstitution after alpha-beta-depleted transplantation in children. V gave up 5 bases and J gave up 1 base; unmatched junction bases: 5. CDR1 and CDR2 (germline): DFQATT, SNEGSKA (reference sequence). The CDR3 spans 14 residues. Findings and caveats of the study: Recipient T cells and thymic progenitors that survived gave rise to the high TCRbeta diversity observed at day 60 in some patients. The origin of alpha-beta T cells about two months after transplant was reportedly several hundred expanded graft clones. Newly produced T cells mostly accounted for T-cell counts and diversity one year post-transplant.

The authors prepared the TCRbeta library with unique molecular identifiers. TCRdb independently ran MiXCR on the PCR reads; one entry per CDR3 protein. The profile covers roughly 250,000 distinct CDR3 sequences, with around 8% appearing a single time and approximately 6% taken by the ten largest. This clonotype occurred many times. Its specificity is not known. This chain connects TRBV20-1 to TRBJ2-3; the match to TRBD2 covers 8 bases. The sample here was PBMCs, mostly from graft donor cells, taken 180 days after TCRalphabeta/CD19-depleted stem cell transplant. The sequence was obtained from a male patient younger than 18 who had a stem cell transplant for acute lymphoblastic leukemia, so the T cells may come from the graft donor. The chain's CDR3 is CSAVGGGRTDTQYF. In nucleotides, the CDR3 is TGCAGTGCTGTCGGGGGGGGGCGCACAGATACGCAGTATTTT.